This TCR beta chain was observed in a study of blood T cell repertoires in COVID-19. This clone was seen only once. Germline CDR1 reads SGDLS; CDR2 reads YYNGEE. CDR3 size: 15 residues. Between the trimmed V and J ends, which lost 0 bases and 6 bases, there was a span of 15 bases. TCRdb's table, derived via immunoSEQ multiplex PCR, lists solely in-frame clones and lacks some. The table shows some 200,000 clones, with about 83% occurring only once. Sequenced: peripheral blood. V and J are TRBV9 and TRBJ1-2; unclear D gene. The clonotype originates from a woman under 40 with COVID-19, enrolled during active disease. The CDR3, as DNA: TGTGCCAGCAGCGTAGTTAATTGGTCGGGAGATGGCTACACCTTC. Translation gives CASSVVNWSGDGYTF.